One and the same sample provided the 9 T cell receptor beta chains below, sequenced in a study of regulatory T cells in long-lasting Graves disease. Stated time point: newly diagnosed GD, antithyroid drugs for less than 3 months. After RNA was extracted from PBMCs, the TCR library was made from it. Building the TCR beta libraries relied on iRepertoire HTBI primers, and CDR3 regions underwent Arm-PCR. TCRdb passed the multiplex PCR reads through MiXCR, listing each CDR3 protein once. The repertoire consists of a few hundred thousand distinct CDR3 sequences, with 13% occurring once and the leading ten covering roughly 9.7%. This sample also belongs to another study, concerning T cells in Graves' hyperthyroidism and ophthalmopathy.

Specimen: peripheral blood mononuclear cells (PBMCs), collected at new diagnosis, from a patient treated with antithyroid drugs. The receptors were gathered from a man aged 25 to 40 with Graves disease.

CDR3 in amino acids: CASSQDGGTDNEQFF. The CDR3 coding sequence is TGTGCCAGCAGCCAAGACGGCGGGACGGACAATGAGCAGTTCTTC. The rearrangement links TRBV3-1 to TRBJ2-1; possibly TRBD2 for D (6 bases). The CDR3 is 15 residues long. The V gene's germline CDR1 is LGHDT and CDR2 YNNKEL (reference sequence). V was pared by 0 bases and J by 5 bases, with 11 bases between.

There are many counts of this clonotype. This chain connects TRBV5-5 to TRBJ2-1, with 11 bases aligning to TRBD2. Looked up from germline, CDR1 is SGHKS and CDR2 is YYEKEE (reference sequence). The trim removed 3 bases at V and 1 base at J, leaving 6 bases unmatched. This CDR3 is built from 17 residues. The CDR3 here is CASSSDGLAGSYNEQFF. CDR3 nucleotide sequence: TGTGCCAGCAGCTCTGACGGACTAGCGGGTTCCTACAATGAGCAGTTCTTC.

This clonotype was found many times. J is TRBJ2-3 and V is TRBV2; 7 bases are shared with TRBD1. Germline assignment: CDR1 SNHLY and CDR2 FYNNEI. CDR3 size: 16 residues. V dropped 0 bases and J dropped 3; count of bases not matched to a gene: 6. CDR3 nucleotide sequence: TGTGCCAGCAGTGAAGCGCAGGGGGTCCGGACAGATACGCAGTATTTT. The encoded protein is CASSEAQGVRTDTQYF. Based on the CDR3 plus reference TRBV2 and TRBJ2-3, the full variable domain is EPEVTQTPSHQVTQMGQEVILRCVPISNHLYFYWYRQILGQKVEFLVSFYNNEISEKSEIFDDQFSVERPDGSNFTLKIRSTKLEDSAMYFCASSEAQGVRTDTQYFGPGTRLTVL.

On this clonotype: The junction departs from the called germline gene at one end, perhaps through a read error. The chain uses TRBV12-3 or TRBV12-4 and TRBJ1-5; 7 nucleotides match TRBD1. The CDR3 runs to 14 residues. For the CDR3, the DNA is TGTGCCAGCAGTTGGGGACAGAACAATCAGCTCCAGCATTTT. Protein: CASSWGQNNQLQHF.

This clonotype was seen many times. V gene TRBV6-1 combines with J gene TRBJ1-1, with 9 bases lining up with TRBD1. V lost 5 bases and J lost 0; bases outside the gene matches: 7. This CDR3 has 16 residues. Germline V gene sequence: CDR1 MNHNS, CDR2 SASEGT. The CDR3 reads CASSSGTGLLNTEAFF. The CDR3 DNA is TGTGCCAGCAGTAGCGGGACAGGGCTTTTGAACACTGAAGCTTTCTTT.

The gene calls are TRBV9 and TRBJ1-1, with a tentative D call TRBD1 (5 bases). The germline V gene encodes CDR1 SGDLS and CDR2 YYNGEE. V was shortened by 8 bases and J by 1 base, with 12 bases between the two germline ends. The CDR3 is 13 residues long. CDR3: CASTRVGNTEAFF. The CDR3 bases are TGTGCCAGTACCAGGGTCGGGAACACTGAAGCTTTCTTT. Based on the CDR3 plus reference TRBV9 and TRBJ1-1, the full variable domain is DSGVTQTPKHLITATGQRVTLRCSPRSGDLSVYWYQQSLDQGLQFLIQYYNGEERAKGNILERFSAQQFPDLHSELNLSSLELGDSALYFCASTRVGNTEAFFGQGTRLTVV.

V and J are TRBV11-1 and TRBJ2-5; TRBD2 matches 7 bases. This CDR3 contains 15 residues. Germline-derived CDR1 and CDR2 are SGHAT and FQDESV (reference sequence). The V gene end was trimmed by 3 bases and the J gene end by 5 bases; junction bases not matched to a gene: 9. This chain's CDR3 is CASSFTGGSRETQYF. The DNA for the CDR3 is TGTGCCAGCAGCTTTACGGGAGGCTCTAGGGAGACCCAGTACTTC. Full variable domain (remainder filled in from reference TRBV11-1 and TRBJ2-5): EAEVAQSPRYKITEKSQAVAFWCDPISGHATLYWYRQILGQGPELLVQFQDESVVDDSQLPKDRFSAERLKGVDSTLKIQPAELGDSAMYLCASSFTGGSRETQYFGPGTRLLVL.

At least ten counts were recorded for this clonotype. The rearrangement uses TRBV12-3 or TRBV12-4 and TRBJ2-7; 7 bases match TRBD1. Losses at the gene ends were 4 bases for V and 2 bases for J; bases not matched to a gene: 5. The CDR3 spans 14 residues. DNA for the CDR3: TGTGCCAGCAGTTCACAGGGGCCTACCTACGAGCAGTACTTC. Translation: CASSSQGPTYEQYF.

At least ten counts were recorded for this clonotype. The rearrangement uses TRBV7-2 and TRBJ2-2, with D possibly being TRBD1 (5 bases). This CDR3 comprises 16 residues. In germline, CDR1 is SGHTA, CDR2 FQGNSA. V was clipped by 5 bases and J by 0 bases, with 13 bases between them. In DNA form, the CDR3 reads TGTGCCAGCAGCCAAACCAGGGCGTCGAACACCGGGGAGCTGTTTTTT. It is translated as CASSQTRASNTGELFF.